The present TCR beta chain was sequenced within a study of cytomegalovirus exposure and HLA in healthy donors. This clone was seen more than once but under ten times. The antigen remains unidentified. General observations from the study: Across donors, presence/absence analyses took sequencing depth to be roughly uniform. While the bulk of TCR sequences proved rare, some public TCRs turned up in many donors.

Between the trimmed V and J ends, which lost 2 bases and 7 bases, there was a span of 16 bases. In germline, CDR1 is SGHDT, CDR2 YYEEEE. The length of the CDR3 is 16 residues. Both 60 Vbeta primers and 13 Jbeta primers went into the PCR. Original processing methods: In a later analysis, tens of millions of unique TCR beta chains included roughly 11 million shared by two or more donors. Profiling relied on immunoSEQ multiplex PCR, and the TCRdb table lists in-frame clones only, not all of them. For V, J and clone size, that table is used; D and trimming come from the DNA. The repertoire holds 110,000 or so clones, 60% to 80% seen once, with about 8.6% in the top ten.

Material for sequencing was PBMCs. The receptor comes from a young man in good health and CMV-seropositive. The V and J genes are TRBV5-6 and TRBJ1-6; no reliable D call. CDR3 sequence: CASSLLPGNRNSPLHF. As DNA, the CDR3 is TGTGCCAGCAGCTTATTGCCGGGAAACAGAAATTCACCCCTCCACTTT. Drawing the rest from reference TRBV5-6 and TRBJ1-6, the complete variable domain is DAGVTQSPTHLIKTRGQQVTLRCSPKSGHDTVSWYQQALGQGPQFIFQYYEEEERQRGNFPDRFSGHQFPNYSSELNVNALLLGDSALYLCASSLLPGNRNSPLHFGNGTRLTVT.